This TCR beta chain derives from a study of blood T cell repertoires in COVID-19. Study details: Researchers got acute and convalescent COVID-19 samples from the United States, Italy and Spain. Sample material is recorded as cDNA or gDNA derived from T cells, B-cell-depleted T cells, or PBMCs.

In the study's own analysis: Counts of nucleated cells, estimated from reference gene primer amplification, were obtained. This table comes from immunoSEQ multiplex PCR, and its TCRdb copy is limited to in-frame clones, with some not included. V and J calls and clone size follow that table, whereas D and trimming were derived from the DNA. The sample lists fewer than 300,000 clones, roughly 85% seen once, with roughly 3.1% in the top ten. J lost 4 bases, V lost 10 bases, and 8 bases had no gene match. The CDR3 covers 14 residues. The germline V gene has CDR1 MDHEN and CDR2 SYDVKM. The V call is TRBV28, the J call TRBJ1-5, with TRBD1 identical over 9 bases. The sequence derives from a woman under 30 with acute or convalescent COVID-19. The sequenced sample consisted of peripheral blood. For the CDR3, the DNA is TGTGCCACAGACTTGACAGGGGGGAATCAGCCCCAGCATTTT. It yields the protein CATDLTGGNQPQHF. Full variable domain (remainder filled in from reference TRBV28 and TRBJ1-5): DVKVTQSSRYLVKRTGEKVFLECVQDMDHENMFWYRQDPGLGLRLIYFSYDVKMKEKGDIPEGYSVSREKKERFSLILESASTNQTSMYLCATDLTGGNQPQHFGDGTRLSIL.